Shown below are 5 T cell receptor beta chains from a single sample sequenced in a study of shared clonotypes between healthy human individuals. Produced via immunoSEQ multiplex PCR; TCRdb's table is partial and in-frame only. The sample yields 600,000 to 750,000 clones, roughly 87% seen once. The source material was memory CD8+ T cells from PBMCs. As for subset: CD45RO+ cells pooled with CCR7-negative TemRA cells. Receptor source: a man younger than 30 in good health. Some clones in this sample may be carry-over from other donors' samples.

This clone has a single count. The chain carries TRBV6-5 and TRBJ2-7, with 10 bases lining up with TRBD1. CDR1 and CDR2 (germline): MNHEY, SVGAGI. V shed 0 bases and J 5 bases; nucleotides not matched to a gene: 4. The CDR3 contains 15 residues. The CDR3 nucleotides are TGTGCCAGCAGTTACTCGGGACAGGGGTTCCACGAGCAGTACTTC. Residues: CASSYSGQGFHEQYF.

The chain joins TRBV5-1 to TRBJ2-7; D perhaps matches TRBD2 (5 bases). In germline, CDR1 is SGHRS, CDR2 YFSETQ. This CDR3 is 14 amino acids long. V lost 0 bases and J 4 bases, leaving 11 bases between the germline ends. The CDR3 DNA reads as TGCGCCAGCAGCTTGGGTGGAGGCAATTACGAGCAGTACTTC. Amino acids: CASSLGGGNYEQYF.

The table lists this clone with a count of one. The chain couples TRBV6-1 to TRBJ1-2, with D maybe TRBD1 (5 bases). Deletions cut 8 bases from V and 3 bases from J, with 16 bases between. Germline V gives CDR1 MNHNS, CDR2 SASEGT. CDR3 size: 14 residues. As DNA, the CDR3 is TGTGCCAGCGGAACGGGGGTCAGATACTATGGCTACACCTTC. Protein product: CASGTGVRYYGYTF.

The chain employs TRBV27 and TRBJ2-5; D may match TRBD1 or TRBD2 (6 bases each). V shed 3 bases and J shed 2 bases, with 10 bases lying between them. The CDR3 consists of 14 residues. Germline loops: CDR1 MNHEY, CDR2 SMNVEV (reference sequence). In DNA, the CDR3 is TGTGCCAGCAGTTTGTGGAGGGGGCAAGAGACCCAGTACTTC. Its translation is CASSLWRGQETQYF.

The chain combines TRBV4-1 with TRBJ2-1; TRBD2 matches 13 bases. The V segment lost 5 bases and the J segment 5 bases; nucleotides outside the gene matches: 9. The CDR3 spans 17 residues. The V gene's germline CDR1 is MGHRA and CDR2 YSYEKL. As DNA, the CDR3 is TGCGCCAGCAGCAAAGGACTAGCGGGAGAGGGGGACAATGAGCAGTTCTTC. This codes for CASSKGLAGEGDNEQFF.